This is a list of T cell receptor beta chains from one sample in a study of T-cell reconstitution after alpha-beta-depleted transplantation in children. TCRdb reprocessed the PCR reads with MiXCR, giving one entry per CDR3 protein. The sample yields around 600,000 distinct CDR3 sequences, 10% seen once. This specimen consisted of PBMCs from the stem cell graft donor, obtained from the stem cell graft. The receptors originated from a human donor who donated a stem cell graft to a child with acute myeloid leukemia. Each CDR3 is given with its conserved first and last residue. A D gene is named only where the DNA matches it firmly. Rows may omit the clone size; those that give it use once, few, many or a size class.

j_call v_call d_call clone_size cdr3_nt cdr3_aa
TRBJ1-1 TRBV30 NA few TGTGCCTGGAGTGTACAATCGAACACTGAAGCTTTCTTT CAWSVQSNTEAFF
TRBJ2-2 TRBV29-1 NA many TGCAGCGTCCGATACCAGGGGCGGGAGAGGAACACCGGGGAGCTGTTTTTT CSVRYQGRERNTGELFF
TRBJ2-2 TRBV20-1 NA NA TGCAGTGCTCTAGACGCGGAGCGGGTCACCGGGGAGCTGTTTTTT CSALDAERVTGELFF
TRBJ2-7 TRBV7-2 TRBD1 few TGTGCCAGCAGCTTAGATGGGACAGAGTACGAGCAGTACTTC CASSLDGTEYEQYF
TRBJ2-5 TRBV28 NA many TGTGCCAGCAGTCTTCTGACACAAGAGACCCAGTACTTC CASSLLTQETQYF
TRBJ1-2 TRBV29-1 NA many TGCAGCGTTAGAACAGACGTTAACTATGGCTACACCTTC CSVRTDVNYGYTF
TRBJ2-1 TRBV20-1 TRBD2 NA TGCAGTGCTAGAGATCGCCGGCGAGCGGGGATCTCCTACAATGAGCAGTTCTTC CSARDRRRAGISYNEQFF
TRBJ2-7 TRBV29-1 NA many TGCAGCGTCGGGACTGGGAGCTCCTACGAGCAGTACTTC CSVGTGSSYEQYF
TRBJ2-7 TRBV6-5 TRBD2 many TGTGCCAGCAGTTACTCCCTGGGACTAGCGGGATCGGAGCAGTACTTC CASSYSLGLAGSEQYF
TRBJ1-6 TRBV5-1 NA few TGCGCCAGCAGCTTGGTCAAGGACAGACGATCACCCCTCCACTTT CASSLVKDRRSPLHF
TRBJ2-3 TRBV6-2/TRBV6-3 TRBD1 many TGTGCCAGCAGTCGGGGACAGTTCGTCGCAGATACGCAGTATTTT CASSRGQFVADTQYF
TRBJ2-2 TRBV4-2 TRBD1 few TGTGCCAGCAGCCAACAAACCGGGACAGGGGGCGAAGCCGGGGAGCTGTTTTTT CASSQQTGTGGEAGELFF
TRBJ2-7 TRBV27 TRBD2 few TGTGCCAGCAGCCGAAGACTAGCGGCGCTACCAACTTACGAGCAGTACTTC CASSRRLAALPTYEQYF
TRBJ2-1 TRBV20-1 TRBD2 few TGCAGTGCTAGAGACGGGACTAGCATCGATGAGCAGTTCTTC CSARDGTSIDEQFF
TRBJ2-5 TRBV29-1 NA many TGCAGCGTAGCGGAAAAACAAGAGACCCAGTACTTC CSVAEKQETQYF
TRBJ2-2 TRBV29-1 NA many TGCAGCGTAGGGGGACGCCGGAACACCGGGGAGCTGTTTTTT CSVGGRRNTGELFF
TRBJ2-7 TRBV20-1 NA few TGCAGTGCTAAGCAGGGACCGCAGGAGCAGTACTTC CSAKQGPQEQYF
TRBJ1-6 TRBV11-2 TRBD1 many TGTGCCAGCGGAAAGGACGGGACAGGGGTCTCACCCCTCCACTTT CASGKDGTGVSPLHF
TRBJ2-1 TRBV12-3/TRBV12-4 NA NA TGTGCCAGCAACCTAAGGATAGGGGGGACCTCGACGATGAATGAGCAGTTCTTC CASNLRIGGTSTMNEQFF
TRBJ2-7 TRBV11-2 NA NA TGTGCCAGCAGCTTTGACAGACAGGACGCCTACGAGCAGTACTTC CASSFDRQDAYEQYF
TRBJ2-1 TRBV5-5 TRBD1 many TGTGCCAGCAGCTTGGCCCTGACTCGGACAGGGCCCTACAATGAGCAGTTCTTC CASSLALTRTGPYNEQFF
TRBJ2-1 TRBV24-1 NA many TGTGCCGCCGGATCCTACAATGAGCAGTTCTTC CAAGSYNEQFF
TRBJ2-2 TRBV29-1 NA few TGCAGCATAAGACCGTTGTTGAACACCGGGGAGCTGTTTTTT CSIRPLLNTGELFF
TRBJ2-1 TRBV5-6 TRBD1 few TGTGCCAGCAGCTTGGGCAGGGGGTATGGTGAGCAGTTCTTC CASSLGRGYGEQFF
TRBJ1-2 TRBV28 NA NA TGTGCCAGCAGTTTGGAGTTGTATGGCTACACCTTC CASSLELYGYTF
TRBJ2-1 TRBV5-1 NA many TGCGCCAGCAGCTTGGGGGGGCCAGGGAGCGACAATGAGCAGTTCTTC CASSLGGPGSDNEQFF